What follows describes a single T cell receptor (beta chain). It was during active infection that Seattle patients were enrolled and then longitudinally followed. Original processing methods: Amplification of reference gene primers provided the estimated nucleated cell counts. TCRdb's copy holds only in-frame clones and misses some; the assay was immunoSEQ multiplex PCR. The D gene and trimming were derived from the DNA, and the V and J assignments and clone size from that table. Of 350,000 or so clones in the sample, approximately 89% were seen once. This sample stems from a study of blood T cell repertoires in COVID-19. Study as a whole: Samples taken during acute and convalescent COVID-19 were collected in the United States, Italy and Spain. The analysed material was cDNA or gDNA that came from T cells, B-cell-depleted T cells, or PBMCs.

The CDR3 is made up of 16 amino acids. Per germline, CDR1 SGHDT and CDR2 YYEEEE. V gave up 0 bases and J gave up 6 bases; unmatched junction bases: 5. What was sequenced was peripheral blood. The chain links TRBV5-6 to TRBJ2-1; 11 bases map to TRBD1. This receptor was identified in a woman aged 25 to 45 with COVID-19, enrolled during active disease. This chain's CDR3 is CASSLAQDRGLNEQFF. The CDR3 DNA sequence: TGTGCCAGCAGCTTGGCCCAGGACAGGGGGCTCAATGAGCAGTTCTTC.